This T cell receptor beta chain derives from a study of control samples from healthy donors and cancer patients. Germline V gives CDR1 LNHNV, CDR2 YYDKDF (reference sequence). V lost 7 bases, J lost 3 bases, and 17 bases lay in between. This CDR3 region has 15 residues. The assay was immunoSEQ multiplex PCR, and TCRdb's table has in-frame clones only and misses some. The repertoire holds 100,000 to 150,000 clones, with about 90% as singletons. Material for sequencing was blood. The gene calls are TRBV15 and TRBJ2-3; D perhaps matches TRBD2 (6 bases). The sequence came from a woman aged 45-60 years in good health. In DNA form, the CDR3 reads TGTGCCACCAACACGGGTGGGAGGCAAACAGATACGCAGTATTTT. It codes for CATNTGGRQTDTQYF.